What follows are 18 T cell receptor beta chains derived from one specimen sequenced in a study of T cell changes during pregnancy in multiple sclerosis. Produced via immunoSEQ multiplex PCR; TCRdb's table is partial and in-frame only. In the table there are tens of thousands of clones, 85% to 95% of which are singletons. Sequencing used peripheral blood, obtained in the third trimester of pregnancy. The receptors were gathered from a female donor with multiple sclerosis, enrolled in a pregnancy study.

The chain links TRBV7-2 to TRBJ1-1; D is possibly TRBD1 (5 bases). The V gene lost 3 bases and the J gene lost 6 bases, with 11 bases spanning the gap. The length of the CDR3 is 13 residues. Looked up from germline, CDR1 is SGHTA and CDR2 is FQGNSA. The CDR3 here is CASSLPGIPEAFF. As DNA, the CDR3 is TGTGCCAGCAGCTTGCCAGGGATCCCTGAAGCTTTCTTT.

The rearrangement links TRBV7-3 to TRBJ2-1; TRBD1 matches 9 bases. Per germline, CDR1 SGHTA and CDR2 FQGTGA. The trim removed 7 bases at V and 6 bases at J, leaving 10 bases unmatched. CDR3 length: 15 amino acids. This CDR3 is CASTTDRGNGNEQFF. The CDR3 region has the DNA TGTGCCAGCACCACGGACAGGGGAAATGGCAATGAGCAGTTCTTC.

The V call is TRBV5-6, the J call TRBJ2-1; 12 bases are shared with TRBD2. The germline gives CDR1 SGHDT, CDR2 YYEEEE. The CDR3 covers 15 residues. J gave up 9 bases and V 4 bases, and 8 bases lay outside the gene matches. CDR3 bases: TGTGCCAGCAGCCCGACTAGCGGGAGTCTGAGTGAGCAGTTCTTC. Translation gives CASSPTSGSLSEQFF.

The chain couples TRBV10-1 to TRBJ1-5; maybe TRBD1 (6 bases). CDR3 length: 17 amino acids. Looked up from germline, CDR1 is WNHNN and CDR2 is SYGVQD (reference sequence). V lost 0 bases and J 2 bases, leaving 14 bases between the germline ends. The CDR3 DNA sequence: TGCGCCAGCAGTGAGTCGCCGGGGGGCTCAGGCAATCAGCCCCAGCATTTT. Amino acids: CASSESPGGSGNQPQHF.

The J gene is TRBJ2-2, the V gene TRBV6-1; 11 bases match TRBD2. With 6 bases clipped from V and 6 bases from J, the junction kept 6 bases outside the gene matches. The CDR3 extends over 15 amino acids. Germline V CDR1 and CDR2: MNHNS, SASEGT. CDR3 protein: CASSKGTSGPGELFF. The DNA for the CDR3 is TGTGCCAGCAGCAAAGGGACTAGCGGTCCCGGGGAGCTGTTTTTT.

The chain links TRBV6-6 to TRBJ2-7, with D hard to call. The CDR3 has 10 amino acids. Germline V gene data show CDR1 as MNHNY and CDR2 as SVGAGI (reference sequence). V was cut by 11 bases and J by 3 bases, with 8 bases left in between. CDR3 coding DNA: TGTGCCGCTGGAGACTACGAGCAGTACTTC. Protein: CAAGDYEQYF.

V gene TRBV5-1 combines with J gene TRBJ1-1; the match to TRBD1 covers 9 bases. With 4 bases clipped from V and 0 bases from J, the junction kept 7 bases outside the gene matches. The CDR3 contains 16 residues. CDR1 is SGHRS and CDR2 is YFSETQ in the germline V gene. The CDR3 loop is CASSPIGTGMNTEAFF. The CDR3 bases are TGCGCCAGCAGCCCTATCGGGACAGGGATGAACACTGAAGCTTTCTTT.

In this sample, this clone turned up once. CDR3 nucleotides: TGTGCCAGCAGTTACGGGGGGGGGATGAACACTGAAGCTTTCTTT. Protein sequence: CASSYGGGMNTEAFF. The chain employs TRBV6-6 and TRBJ1-1, with D tentatively TRBD1 (5 bases). CDR1 is MNHNY, CDR2 SVGAGI, per germline (reference sequence). With 2 bases removed from V and 0 bases from J, the gap between germline ends came to 10 bases. This CDR3 has 15 residues.

The chain joins TRBV28 to TRBJ2-7; the D gene is possibly TRBD1 (6 bases). CDR3 length equals 13 residues. Trimming removed 7 bases at V and 3 bases at J, with 13 bases between. CDR1 and CDR2 from the germline V gene are MDHEN and SYDVKM. This CDR3 is CASTRGSGYEQYF. In DNA, the CDR3 is TGTGCCAGCACAAGGGGGAGCGGCTACGAGCAGTACTTC.

V and J are TRBV18 and TRBJ1-5; 7 positions match TRBD1. CDR3 length equals 14 residues. V trimming: 4 bases; J trimming: 4 bases; junction bases outside the gene matches: 4. Germline V gene sequence: CDR1 KGHSH, CDR2 LQKENI. CDR3 residues: CASSQATGNQPQHF. The CDR3 DNA reads as TGTGCCAGCTCACAAGCGACAGGGAATCAGCCCCAGCATTTT. Full variable domain (outside the CDR3, taken from reference TRBV18 and TRBJ1-5): NAGVMQNPRHLVRRRGQEARLRCSPMKGHSHVYWYRQLPEEGLKFMVYLQKENIIDESGMPKERFSAEFPKEGPSILRIQQVVRGDSAAYFCASSQATGNQPQHFGDGTRLSIL.

This clone was counted between two and nine times. The rearrangement links TRBV7-9 to TRBJ1-4; D is uncertain. The CDR3 consists of 12 residues. Germline lookup yields CDR1 SEHNR and CDR2 FQNEAQ (reference sequence). Trimming stripped 8 bases from V and 7 bases from J, with 11 bases between. As DNA, the CDR3 is TGTGCCAGCGGCGGGTATGGTGAAAAACTGTTTTTT. This encodes CASGGYGEKLFF.

V gene TRBV19 combines with J gene TRBJ1-1, with D possibly being TRBD1 (6 bases). Germline V gene data show CDR1 as LNHDA and CDR2 as SQIVND (reference sequence). V was pared by 3 bases and J by 3 bases, with 14 bases between. CDR3 length: 15 amino acids. This CDR3 reads CASSMIWGLDTEAFF. As DNA, the CDR3 is TGTGCCAGTAGTATGATTTGGGGGCTAGACACTGAAGCTTTCTTT.

The rearrangement joins TRBV11-2 to TRBJ2-3; D ambiguous. This CDR3 region has 11 residues. With 7 bases removed from V and 6 bases from J, the gap between germline ends came to 8 bases. CDR1 SGHAT and CDR2 FQNNGV come from the germline V gene. The CDR3 sequence is CASNYQDTQYF. Written as DNA, the CDR3 is TGTGCCAGCAATTACCAGGATACGCAGTATTTT.

The rearrangement links TRBV19 to TRBJ1-3; TRBD1 matches 8 bases. V lost 9 bases and J lost 3; bases outside the gene matches: 4. This CDR3 is 13 amino acids long. Germline CDR1 LNHDA, CDR2 SQIVND (reference sequence). The CDR3 region has the DNA TGTGCCAGCCGGACAGGGTTTGGAAACACCATATATTTT. As protein: CASRTGFGNTIYF.

This clone was seen only a few times. This sequence joins TRBV6-4 and TRBJ2-2; no definite D call. Germline values: CDR1 MRHNA, CDR2 SNTAGT. The CDR3 has 14 amino acids. Trimming took 0 bases from V and 2 from J, leaving 4 bases between them. The CDR3 protein is CASSDSTNTGELFF. CDR3 nucleotides: TGTGCCAGCAGTGACTCGACAAACACCGGGGAGCTGTTTTTT.

The gene calls are TRBV21-1 and TRBJ2-6; the D segment call TRBD2 is taken from the table without a DNA check. TRBV21-1 is a listed pseudogene. The CDR3 totals 13 residues. The CDR3 spells CASLRPGANVLTF. The CDR3 bases are TGTGCCAGCCTCCGTCCTGGGGCCAACGTCCTGACTTTC.

The chain links TRBV19 to TRBJ2-1; D not resolved. Between the trimmed V and J ends, which lost 5 bases and 0 bases, there was a span of 5 bases. Germline CDR1 is LNHDA and CDR2 is SQIVND (reference sequence). The CDR3 has 13 amino acids. CDR3 DNA sequence: TGTGCCAGTAGTCCTAGCTCCTACAATGAGCAGTTCTTC. This encodes CASSPSSYNEQFF.

The chain couples TRBV2 to TRBJ2-1; 10 bases are shared with TRBD2. V trimming: 7 bases; J trimming: 3 bases; junction bases outside the gene matches: 6. This CDR3 has 15 residues. Germline CDR1 is SNHLY and CDR2 is FYNNEI. The CDR3 DNA reads TGTGCCAGCAAGGCTAGCGGGAGCTTCTACAATGAGCAGTTCTTC. It specifies CASKASGSFYNEQFF.